This T cell receptor (beta chain) appears in the sequencing data of a study of blood T cell repertoires in COVID-19. From germline, CDR1 is SNHLY and CDR2 FYNNEI. This CDR3 is built from 16 residues. Trimming cost V 6 bases and J 2 bases, with 16 bases left between them. Per the original data handling: Amplifying reference gene primers gave estimates of nucleated cell counts. Libraries were prepared by immunoSEQ multiplex PCR; TCRdb keeps only in-frame clonotypes and omits some of them. D and trimming come from the DNA, and the V and J calls and clone size come from that table. The sample lists about 140,000 clones; 88% were seen once.

Sequenced material: peripheral blood. This TCR derives from a man in his forties or fifties with active or convalescent COVID-19. V gene TRBV2 combines with J gene TRBJ1-4; possibly TRBD1 for D (6 bases). The CDR3 spells CASRRGGARTNEKLFF. The CDR3 bases are TGTGCCAGCAGGAGGGGGGGGGCGAGGACTAATGAAAAACTGTTTTTT.